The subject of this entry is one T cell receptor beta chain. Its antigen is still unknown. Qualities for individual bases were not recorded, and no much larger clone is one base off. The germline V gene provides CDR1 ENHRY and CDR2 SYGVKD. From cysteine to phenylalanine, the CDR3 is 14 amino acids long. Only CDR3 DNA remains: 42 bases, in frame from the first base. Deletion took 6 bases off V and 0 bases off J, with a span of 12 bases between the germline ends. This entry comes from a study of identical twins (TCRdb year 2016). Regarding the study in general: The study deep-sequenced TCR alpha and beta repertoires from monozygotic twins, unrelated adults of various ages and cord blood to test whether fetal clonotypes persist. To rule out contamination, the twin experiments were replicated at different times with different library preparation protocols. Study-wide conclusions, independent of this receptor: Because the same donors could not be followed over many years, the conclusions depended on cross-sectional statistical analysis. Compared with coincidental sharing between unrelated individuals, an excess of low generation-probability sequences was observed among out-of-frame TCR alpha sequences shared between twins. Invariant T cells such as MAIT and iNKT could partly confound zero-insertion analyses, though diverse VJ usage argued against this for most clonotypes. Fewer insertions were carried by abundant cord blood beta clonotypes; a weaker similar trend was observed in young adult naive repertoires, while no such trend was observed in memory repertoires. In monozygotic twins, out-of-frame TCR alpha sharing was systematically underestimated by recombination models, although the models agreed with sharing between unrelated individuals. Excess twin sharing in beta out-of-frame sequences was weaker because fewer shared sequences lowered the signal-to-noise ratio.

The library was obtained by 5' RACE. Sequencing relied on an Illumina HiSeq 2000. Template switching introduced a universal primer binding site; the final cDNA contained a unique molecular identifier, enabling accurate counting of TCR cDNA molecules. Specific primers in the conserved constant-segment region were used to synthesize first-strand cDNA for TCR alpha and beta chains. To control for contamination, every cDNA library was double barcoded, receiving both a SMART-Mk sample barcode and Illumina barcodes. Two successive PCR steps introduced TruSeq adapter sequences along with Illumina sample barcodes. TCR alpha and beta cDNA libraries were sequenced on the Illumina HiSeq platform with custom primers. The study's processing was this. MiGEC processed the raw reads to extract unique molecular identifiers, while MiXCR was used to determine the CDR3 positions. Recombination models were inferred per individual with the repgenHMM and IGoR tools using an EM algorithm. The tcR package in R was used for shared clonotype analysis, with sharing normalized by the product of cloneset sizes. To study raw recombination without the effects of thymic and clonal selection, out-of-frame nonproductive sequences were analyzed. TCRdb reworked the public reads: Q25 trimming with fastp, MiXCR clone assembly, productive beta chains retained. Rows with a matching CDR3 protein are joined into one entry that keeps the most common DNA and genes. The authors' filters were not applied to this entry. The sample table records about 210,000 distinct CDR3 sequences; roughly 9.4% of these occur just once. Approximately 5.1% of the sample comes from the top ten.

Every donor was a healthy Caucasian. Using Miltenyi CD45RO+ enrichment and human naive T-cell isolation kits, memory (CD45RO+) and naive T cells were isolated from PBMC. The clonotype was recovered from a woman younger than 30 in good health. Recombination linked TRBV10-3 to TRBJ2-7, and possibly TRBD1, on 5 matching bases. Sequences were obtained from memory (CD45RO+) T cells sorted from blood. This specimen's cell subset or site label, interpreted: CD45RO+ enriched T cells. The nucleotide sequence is TGTGCCATCAGAAGGGGCCCGAGCTCCTACGAGCAGTACTTC. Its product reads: CAIRRGPSSYEQYF.